This T cell receptor (beta chain) was recovered during a study of T cell responses to AZD1222 COVID-19 vaccine. General study findings and limits: Females outnumbered males among donors, who were mostly white British; clonal diversity was possibly underestimated. Spike regions recognized by vaccine-associated CD4 TCRs spanned the protein, led by 160-218 and 743-854. After two AZD1222 doses, spike-specific TCR breadth and depth rose versus day 0. Seropositive AZD1222 recipients at baseline numbered only five or six.

Repertoires were generated with immunoSEQ multiplex PCR, while TCRdb's copy carries only in-frame clones and drops some. The repertoire holds roughly 93,000 clones, with about 86% as singletons. The germline V gene encodes CDR1 KGHSH and CDR2 LQKENI. The CDR3 spans 15 residues. With V trimmed by 3 bases and J by 3 bases, 3 bases remained unmatched. With regard to this clone: Its target is unknown.

The input for sequencing was peripheral blood, taken on day 0 of AZD1222 vaccination. The origin of this receptor is an adult in good health. The V call is TRBV18, the J call TRBJ1-5; 9 bases match TRBD1. CDR3 sequence reads: CASSPGTGSNQPQHF. In DNA form, the CDR3 reads TGTGCCAGCTCACCTGGGACAGGGTCCAATCAGCCCCAGCATTTT.